Below, 23 T cell receptor beta chains from the same sample are listed, as sequenced in a study of cytomegalovirus exposure and HLA in healthy donors. Data came from immunoSEQ multiplex PCR; TCRdb stores just in-frame clones and leaves some out. Among some 290,000 clones, approximately 86% were seen once, and the ten largest hold approximately 0.95%. The material sequenced was PBMCs. The receptors shown here come from a man younger than 45 in good health and CMV-seronegative.

The J gene is TRBJ2-7, the V gene TRBV6-5; perhaps TRBD1 as D (6 bases). There are 14 residues in the CDR3. With 2 bases removed from V and 7 bases from J, the gap between germline ends came to 15 bases. Germline CDR1 reads MNHEY; CDR2 reads SVGAGI. In DNA, the CDR3 is TGTGCCAGCAGTTACGACAGGCCCACTTATGAGCAGTACTTC. This codes for CASSYDRPTYEQYF.

This clone has only one observation. V gene TRBV2 combines with J gene TRBJ2-5; the match to TRBD2 covers 11 bases. After removal of 4 bases from V and 2 bases from J, the junction contained 9 bases not matched to a gene. The CDR3 runs 17 residues. The germline gives CDR1 SNHLY, CDR2 FYNNEI. The CDR3 bases are TGTGCCAGCAGTGTGGGTAGCGGGGGGGTTCGGCAAGAGACCCAGTACTTC. Translated: CASSVGSGGVRQETQYF.

V gene TRBV7-9 combines with J gene TRBJ2-7; TRBD2 matches at 8 bases. This CDR3 has 16 residues. The germline CDR1 and CDR2 sequences are SEHNR and FQNEAQ (reference sequence). V shed 6 bases, J shed 3 bases, and the junction held 13 bases outside the gene matches. The CDR3 bases are TGTGCCAGCAGTCCGGGAGGGAGCGGGGAGCTCTACGAGCAGTACTTC. This encodes CASSPGGSGELYEQYF.

The chain couples TRBV27 to TRBJ2-7; 8 nucleotides match TRBD2. CDR1 is MNHEY, CDR2 SMNVEV, per germline (reference sequence). The junction had 9 bases not matched to a gene; V was cut back by 2 bases and J by 6 bases. The CDR3 is made up of 15 amino acids. The CDR3 DNA is TGTGCCAGCAGTTTACGGGGGGGAGAACCCCCCGAGCAGTACTTC. Translated, it gives CASSLRGGEPPEQYF.

The chain joins TRBV27 to TRBJ2-1, with D possibly being TRBD1 (5 bases). The germline V and J ends were trimmed by 3 bases and 0 bases, with 12 bases remaining between them. Looked up from germline, CDR1 is MNHEY and CDR2 is SMNVEV (reference sequence). The CDR3 consists of 16 residues. Here the CDR3 reads CASSLGHWSSYNEQFF. In DNA, the CDR3 is TGTGCCAGCAGTTTGGGGCACTGGAGCTCCTACAATGAGCAGTTCTTC.

The V and J genes are TRBV30 and TRBJ2-2; 7 positions agree with TRBD2. Per germline, CDR1 GTSNPN and CDR2 SVGIG (reference sequence). This CDR3 region has 15 residues. V shed 5 bases, J shed 4 bases, and the junction held 10 bases outside the gene matches. The CDR3 DNA sequence: TGTGCCTGGTTTTATTGGGGGGGATCCACCGGGGAGCTGTTTTTT. It codes for CAWFYWGGSTGELFF.

This sequence joins TRBV29-1 and TRBJ2-1; D may be TRBD1 (5 bases). CDR1 and CDR2 (germline): SQVTM, ANQGSEA. Trimming removed 4 bases from V and 8 bases from J, with 12 bases in between. The CDR3 has 12 amino acids. CDR3 sequence: CSVARIGDEQFF. In nucleotides, the CDR3 is TGCAGCGTTGCAAGGATAGGGGATGAGCAGTTCTTC.

This sequence joins TRBV5-1 and TRBJ1-2, with 8 bases matching TRBD1. CDR3 length equals 15 residues. Germline CDR1 SGHRS, CDR2 YFSETQ. The V and J ends lost 2 bases and 4 bases, in that order; junction bases with no gene match: 7. The CDR3 region has the DNA TGCGCCAGCAGCTTCCAGACAGGGGATGGCTATGGCTACACCTTC. It codes for CASSFQTGDGYGYTF.

V and J are TRBV5-1 and TRBJ1-6; D call uncertain. V lost 5 bases to trimming and J lost 11 bases, with 20 bases between them. Germline values: CDR1 SGHRS, CDR2 YFSETQ. This CDR3 contains 15 residues. The CDR3 is CASRFSGELNPPLHF. The CDR3 DNA reads as TGCGCCAGCAGGTTTTCTGGGGAGCTGAATCCACCCCTCCACTTT.

The chain carries TRBV15 and TRBJ2-5, with D tentatively TRBD2 (6 bases). Per germline, CDR1 LNHNV and CDR2 YYDKDF (reference sequence). V was trimmed by 5 bases and J by 4 bases, leaving 11 bases between them. CDR3 length equals 13 residues. The CDR3 loop reads CATSPGLLETQYF. The CDR3 nucleotides are TGTGCCACCAGCCCGGGACTTTTAGAGACCCAGTACTTC.

The V and J genes are TRBV5-1 and TRBJ2-7; 8 nucleotides agree with TRBD1. V lost 0 bases to trimming and J lost 3 bases; unmatched junction nucleotides: 5. Germline-derived CDR1 and CDR2 are SGHRS and YFSETQ. The CDR3 has 15 residues. CDR3 in amino acids: CASSLGVGTGYEQYF. The CDR3 DNA follows: TGCGCCAGCAGCTTGGGAGTGGGGACAGGCTACGAGCAGTACTTC.

The chain couples TRBV4-1 to TRBJ2-7, with 7 positions matching TRBD1. The germline V gene has CDR1 MGHRA and CDR2 YSYEKL. CDR3 length equals 16 residues. V shed 4 bases and J 1 base; nucleotides not matched to a gene: 10. The CDR3 bases are TGCGCCAGCAGCCCCTTGGGACAGACCGTTTCCTACGAGCAGTACTTC. It specifies CASSPLGQTVSYEQYF.

The V call is TRBV9, the J call TRBJ1-1; 10 bases agree with TRBD1. The ends lost 0 bases at V and 3 bases at J; junction bases unmatched: 8. CDR3 length equals 17 residues. CDR1 SGDLS and CDR2 YYNGEE come from the germline V gene. The CDR3 DNA sequence: TGTGCCAGCAGCGTAGGACAGGGGGCTGTATGGGACACTGAAGCTTTCTTT. Translation gives CASSVGQGAVWDTEAFF.

This clone has a single count. The chain couples TRBV29-1 to TRBJ1-1; TRBD1 matches at 7 bases. This CDR3 is built from 16 residues. CDR1 and CDR2 from the germline V gene are SQVTM and ANQGSEA. V was pared by 5 bases and J by 4 bases, with 16 bases of the junction left unmatched. The DNA for the CDR3 is TGCAGCGTTCGAGCCAGGGGGGCCAGAAAGGGCACTGAAGCTTTCTTT. It yields the protein CSVRARGARKGTEAFF.

J is TRBJ2-1 and V is TRBV15; a weak D match, TRBD1 (6 bases). CDR1 is LNHNV and CDR2 is YYDKDF in the germline V gene (reference sequence). The CDR3 is made up of 13 amino acids. Trimming shortened V by 4 bases and J by 7 bases, and 11 bases separated the two germline ends. The CDR3 region has the DNA TGTGCCACCAGCACCTACAGGGTGAATGAGCAGTTCTTC. It specifies CATSTYRVNEQFF. The entire variable domain, with the rest obtained from reference TRBV15 and TRBJ2-1, is as follows: DAMVIQNPRYQVTQFGKPVTLSCSQTLNHNVMYWYQQKSSQAPKLLFHYYDKDFNNEADTPDNFQSRRPNTSFCFLDIRSPGLGDTAMYLCATSTYRVNEQFFGPGTRLTVL.

The DNA for the CDR3 is TGCGCCAGCAGCCAAGTTGGGGCAGGAACTTCTGGAAACACCATATATTTT. It codes for CASSQVGAGTSGNTIYF. The V call is TRBV4-1, the J call TRBJ1-3; weak D call: TRBD1 (5 bases). V lost 1 base and J lost 1, with 14 bases in between. The V gene's germline CDR1 is MGHRA and CDR2 YSYEKL. This CDR3 is 17 amino acids long.

The count of this clone is one. The chain combines TRBV4-3 with TRBJ1-3; D gene unclear. Germline V gene lookup returns CDR1 LGHNA and CDR2 YSLEER. The ends were cut back, 5 bases at V and 5 bases at J, with 19 bases in the middle. The CDR3 is 16 amino acids. CDR3 loop: CASSSLSEYSRNTIYF. CDR3 nucleotides: TGCGCCAGCAGCTCTCTATCCGAGTACAGCAGAAACACCATATATTTT.

V is TRBV19 and J is TRBJ2-7; TRBD1 aligns across 9 bases. There are 14 residues in the CDR3. V gave up 5 bases and J gave up 5 bases; unmatched junction bases: 7. Germline CDR1 LNHDA, CDR2 SQIVND (reference sequence). CDR3 protein: CASSRNRGLHEQYF. The CDR3 nucleotides read TGTGCCAGTAGTCGAAACAGGGGGCTCCACGAGCAGTACTTC. Looking up the rest from reference TRBV19 and TRBJ2-7 gives the full variable domain: DGGITQSPKYLFRKEGQNVTLSCEQNLNHDAMYWYRQDPGQGLRLIYYSQIVNDFQKGDIAEGYSVSREKKESFPLTVTSAQKNPTAFYLCASSRNRGLHEQYFGPGTRLTVT.

The chain uses TRBV5-1 and TRBJ1-5, with 9 bases lining up with TRBD1. The CDR3 is 16 amino acids. Germline assignment: CDR1 SGHRS and CDR2 YFSETQ. The J segment lost 4 bases and the V segment lost 4 bases, leaving 9 bases of the junction unmatched. In nucleotides, the CDR3 is TGCGCCAGCAGCCCGGAGGGACAGGGAGGGAATCAGCCCCAGCATTTT. Translation gives CASSPEGQGGNQPQHF.

This chain links TRBV7-8 with TRBJ2-3, with a tentative D call TRBD1 (5 bases). CDR1 is SGHVS and CDR2 is FQNEAQ in the germline V gene. There are 17 residues in the CDR3. V was shortened by 3 bases and J by 0 bases, with 16 bases between the two germline ends. Here the CDR3 reads CASSLLRFSGSTDTQYF. The CDR3 DNA follows: TGTGCCAGCAGCTTGTTGCGATTCTCAGGGAGCACAGATACGCAGTATTTT.

The chain combines TRBV27 with TRBJ2-7, with 9 bases that match TRBD1. Trimming removed 5 bases from V and 0 bases from J; junction bases left unmatched: 8. The CDR3 consists of 16 residues. Germline values: CDR1 MNHEY, CDR2 SMNVEV (reference sequence). This CDR3 reads CASSPTGTGSSYEQYF. The CDR3 DNA follows: TGTGCCAGCAGTCCAACCGGGACAGGGAGCTCCTACGAGCAGTACTTC.

The genes are TRBV5-4 and TRBJ2-2; TRBD1 matches 8 bases. V was pared by 0 bases and J by 1 base, with 2 bases of the junction left unmatched. The CDR3 contains 16 residues. Germline CDR1 reads SGHNT; CDR2 reads YYREEE (reference sequence). The CDR3 bases are TGTGCCAGCAGCTTGGGCGGGACAGGGAACACCGGGGAGCTGTTTTTT. It is translated as CASSLGGTGNTGELFF. The complete variable domain, with remaining parts taken from reference TRBV5-4 and TRBJ2-2, reads ETGVTQSPTHLIKTRGQQVTLRCSSQSGHNTVSWYQQALGQGPQFIFQYYREEENGRGNFPPRFSGLQFPNYSSELNVNALELDDSALYLCASSLGGTGNTGELFFGEGSRLTVL.

V usage is TRBV11-3 and J usage is TRBJ2-1; the match to TRBD2 covers 8 bases. The junction had 9 bases not matched to a gene; V was cut back by 3 bases and J by 5 bases. The CDR3 is made up of 16 amino acids. Germline CDR1 is SGHNT and CDR2 is YENEEA. The CDR3 sequence is CASSFGAGGPNNEQFF. Here the CDR3 DNA reads TGTGCCAGCAGCTTCGGTGCGGGGGGTCCCAACAATGAGCAGTTCTTC.